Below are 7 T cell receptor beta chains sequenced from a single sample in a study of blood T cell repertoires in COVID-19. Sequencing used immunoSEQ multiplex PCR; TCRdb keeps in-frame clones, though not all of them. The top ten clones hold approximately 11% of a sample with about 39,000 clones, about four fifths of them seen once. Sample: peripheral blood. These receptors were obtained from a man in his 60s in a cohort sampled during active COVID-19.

CDR3 region: CATSEDRINYGYTF. In DNA, the CDR3 is TGTGCCACCAGTGAGGACAGAATTAACTATGGCTACACCTTC. The J gene is TRBJ1-2, the V gene TRBV24-1; D possibly corresponds to TRBD1 (6 bases). V dropped 4 bases and J dropped 1 base, with 9 bases sitting between them. CDR3 length: 14 amino acids. In germline, CDR1 is KGHDR, CDR2 SFDVKD.

The CDR3 sequence is CASSLAVISGATNEKLFF. The CDR3 coding sequence is TGTGCCAGCAGCTTGGCTGTAATTTCCGGGGCAACTAATGAAAAACTGTTTTTT. J is TRBJ1-4 and V is TRBV5-4, with D hard to call. The V gene lost 0 bases and the J gene lost 0 bases, with 15 bases spanning the gap. The CDR3 loop spans 18 amino acids. Germline V gives CDR1 SGHNT, CDR2 YYREEE (reference sequence).

The CDR3 protein is CASSLIVDQPQHF. The CDR3 nucleotides read TGTGCCAGCAGTCTCATAGTTGATCAGCCCCAGCATTTT. This chain joins TRBV27 and TRBJ1-5; no clear D. The germline V and J ends were trimmed by 5 bases and 5 bases, with 10 bases remaining between them. The germline CDR1 and CDR2 sequences are MNHEY and SMNVEV (reference sequence). CDR3 size: 13 residues.

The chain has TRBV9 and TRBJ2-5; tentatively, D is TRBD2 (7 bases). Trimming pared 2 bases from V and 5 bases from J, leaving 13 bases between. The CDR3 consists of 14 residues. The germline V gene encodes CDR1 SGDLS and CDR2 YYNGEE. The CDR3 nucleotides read TGTGCCAGCAGCGTCGGGGAGGGGGTCGAGACCCAGTACTTC. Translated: CASSVGEGVETQYF.

CDR3 nucleotide sequence: TGTGCCAGCAGCGCTCAGGGCACCGGGGAGCTGTTTTTT. Protein product: CASSAQGTGELFF. The chain carries TRBV2 and TRBJ2-2; tentatively, D is TRBD1 (5 bases). Germline CDR1 is SNHLY and CDR2 is FYNNEI. The germline V and J ends were trimmed by 6 bases and 4 bases, with 9 bases remaining between them. The CDR3 is 13 residues long. The full variable domain, completed using reference TRBV2 and TRBJ2-2, is EPEVTQTPSHQVTQMGQEVILRCVPISNHLYFYWYRQILGQKVEFLVSFYNNEISEKSEIFDDQFSVERPDGSNFTLKIRSTKLEDSAMYFCASSAQGTGELFFGEGSRLTVL.

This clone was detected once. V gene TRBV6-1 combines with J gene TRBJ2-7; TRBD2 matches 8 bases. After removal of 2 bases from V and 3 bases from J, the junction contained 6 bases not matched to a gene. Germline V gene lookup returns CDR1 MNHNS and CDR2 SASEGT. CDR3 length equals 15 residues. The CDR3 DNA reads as TGTGCCAGCAGTGAATTGAGCGGGAGTTTCTACGAGCAGTACTTC. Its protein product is CASSELSGSFYEQYF.

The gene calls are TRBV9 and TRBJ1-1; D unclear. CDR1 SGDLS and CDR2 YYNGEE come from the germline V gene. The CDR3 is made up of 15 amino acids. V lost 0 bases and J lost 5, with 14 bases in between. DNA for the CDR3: TGTGCCAGCAGCGTAGGGTCTTTGGCCGGGACTGAAGCTTTCTTT. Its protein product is CASSVGSLAGTEAFF.